This entry concerns a single T cell receptor beta chain. Its antigen is unknown. Next came a second PCR, run for about 6 to 12 cycles, which used a sample-barcoded 5' primer along with a J-beta primer mix. TCRdb fed the 5' RACE reads into MiXCR, producing one record per CDR3 protein. The data contain roughly 800,000 distinct CDR3 sequences, about 37% of them singletons. These data come from a study of blood T cells in healthy people across ages. Whole-study results and caveats: The long-lived group displayed more naive CD4+ cells, plus higher diversity, than the aged donors did. Investigators viewed diversity estimates from one million T cells as underestimates, the study reported.

Germline-derived CDR1 and CDR2 are MGHRA and YSYEKL. The CDR3 covers 13 residues. The V end was cut by 0 bases, the J end by 7 bases, with 7 bases between. The study drew donors from healthy Caucasian individuals in Russia aged about 6 to 95. This TCR derives from a man between 18 and 29 years old in good health. The chain uses TRBV4-1 and TRBJ2-1, with a weak D call TRBD1 (5 bases). Specimen: blood. CDR3 coding DNA: TGCGCCAGCAGCCAAGAAGACAGAAATGAGCAGTTCTTC. Its protein product is CASSQEDRNEQFF.